What follows are 21 T cell receptor beta chains derived from one specimen sequenced in a study of CD8+ T cells in alopecia areata. Sequencing used cDNA as its template, made by extracting RNA and reverse transcribing it. TCRdb's copy holds only in-frame clones and misses some; the assay was immunoSEQ multiplex PCR. The table records under 250,000 clones, around three fifths of them present only once. Sequencing used CD8+ T cells sorted from blood. Source of these receptors: a human donor in good health.

The rearrangement joins TRBV12-5 to TRBJ2-7; unclear D gene. The CDR3 totals 13 residues. The V end lost 7 bases, the J end lost 1 base, and 11 bases lay between the germline ends. Per germline, CDR1 LGHNT and CDR2 FRNRAP. The CDR3 coding sequence is TGTGCTAGTGCCTTGGGCTCATCCTACGAGCAGTACTTC. It encodes CASALGSSYEQYF.

The gene calls are TRBV25-1 and TRBJ2-1; 10 bases fit TRBD1. J gave up 2 bases and V 6 bases, and 7 bases lay outside the gene matches. Germline V CDR1 and CDR2: MGHDK, SYGVNS. The CDR3 is made up of 16 amino acids. As DNA, the CDR3 is TGTGCCAGCAGCGGTAGGGGGACAGGGGCCTACAATGAGCAGTTCTTC. As protein: CASSGRGTGAYNEQFF.

This clone was found a few times. V gene TRBV5-6 combines with J gene TRBJ1-1; D is perhaps TRBD1 (5 bases). The germline gives CDR1 SGHDT, CDR2 YYEEEE. V lost 0 bases and J lost 8, with 8 bases in between. CDR3 size: 12 residues. In DNA, the CDR3 is TGTGCCAGCAGCTTGGCAGGGATGGAAGCTTTCTTT. Translation gives CASSLAGMEAFF.

V is TRBV29-1 and J is TRBJ2-4; weak D call: TRBD2 (5 bases). V dropped 4 bases and J dropped 5 bases, with 6 bases sitting between them. CDR3 length: 11 amino acids. CDR1 is SQVTM and CDR2 is ANQGSEA in the germline V gene. The CDR3 coding sequence is TGCAGCGTTGCCGGGGAAAACATTCAGTACTTC. Encoded protein: CSVAGENIQYF.

The chain links TRBV27 to TRBJ1-2; possibly TRBD1 for D (6 bases). Trimming removed 7 bases at V and 7 bases at J, with 10 bases between. This CDR3 has 11 amino acids. Germline V gene lookup returns CDR1 MNHEY and CDR2 SMNVEV (reference sequence). The CDR3 loop is CASKGGAGYTF. In nucleotides, the CDR3 is TGTGCCAGCAAAGGGGGGGCTGGCTACACCTTC.

This clone was detected a few times. CDR3 region: CASSLSAGRPDTQYF. CDR3 in DNA: TGCGCCAGCAGCTTGTCGGCGGGTAGACCAGATACGCAGTATTTT. J is TRBJ2-3 and V is TRBV5-1; tentatively, D is TRBD2 (5 bases). V lost 1 base and J lost 4, with 13 bases in between. The CDR3 extends over 15 amino acids. Looked up from germline, CDR1 is SGHRS and CDR2 is YFSETQ.

This clone was observed a few times. V usage is TRBV28 and J usage is TRBJ2-7, with no clear D. V was cut by 5 bases and J by 2 bases, with 13 bases left in between. CDR1 MDHEN and CDR2 SYDVKM come from the germline V gene. CDR3 size: 14 residues. DNA of the CDR3: TGTGCCAGCAGTCTCGACACACGCCCCTACGAGCAGTACTTC. Its protein is CASSLDTRPYEQYF.

The genes are TRBV4-1 and TRBJ1-5, with no clear D. With 0 bases removed from V and 1 base from J, the gap between germline ends came to 10 bases. Germline CDR1 and CDR2: MGHRA and YSYEKL. The CDR3 has 16 residues. CDR3 region: CASSQEVTRSNQPQHF. The CDR3 DNA is TGCGCCAGCAGCCAAGAGGTAACGAGAAGCAATCAGCCCCAGCATTTT.

This clone was seen a few times. The CDR3 sequence is CASSPNGDPGNTIYF. In DNA form, the CDR3 reads TGTGCCAGCAGTCCCAACGGAGACCCCGGAAACACCATATATTTT. The chain combines TRBV27 with TRBJ1-3; D is uncertain. Trimming removed 5 bases from V and 4 bases from J, with 15 bases in between. The CDR3 runs 15 residues. Germline V gene sequence: CDR1 MNHEY, CDR2 SMNVEV (reference sequence).

The chain couples TRBV7-9 to TRBJ1-1; D not resolved. V was clipped by 3 bases and J by 6 bases, with 8 bases between them. This CDR3 has 12 amino acids. Germline lookup yields CDR1 SEHNR and CDR2 FQNEAQ (reference sequence). Here the CDR3 DNA reads TGTGCCAGCAGCTTCCTGGGCCCTGAAGCTTTCTTT. Its translation: CASSFLGPEAFF.

The sample holds a few counts of this clone. CDR3: CASSLDTWPGTDTQYF. Here the CDR3 DNA reads TGTGCCAGCAGCTTAGACACTTGGCCCGGGACAGATACGCAGTATTTT. J is TRBJ2-3 and V is TRBV11-2; D not certain. The germline V gene has CDR1 SGHAT and CDR2 FQNNGV. The CDR3 runs to 16 residues. V was shortened by 0 bases and J by 3 bases, with 13 bases between the two germline ends. Looking up the rest from reference TRBV11-2 and TRBJ2-3 gives the full variable domain: EAGVAQSPRYKIIEKRQSVAFWCNPISGHATLYWYQQILGQGPKLLIQFQNNGVVDDSQLPKDRFSAERLKGVDSTLKIQPAKLEDSAVYLCASSLDTWPGTDTQYFGPGTRLTVL.

This clone turned up a few times. The rearrangement joins TRBV23-1 to TRBJ1-2, with D perhaps matching TRBD1 (6 bases). TRBV23-1 is assigned to the ORF class and has an uncertain function. V was trimmed by 2 bases and J by 8 bases, leaving 12 bases between them. CDR3 size: 13 residues. The DNA for the CDR3 is TGCGCCAGCAGTCAAAGGGACATGAGAGGCTACACCTTC. It yields the protein CASSQRDMRGYTF.

This clone was seen only a few times. The CDR3: CASSQEDGPGSYEQYF. The CDR3 nucleotides are TGCGCCAGCAGCCAAGAGGACGGCCCCGGCTCCTACGAGCAGTACTTC. V and J are TRBV4-1 and TRBJ2-7, with D uncertain. The germline V gene encodes CDR1 MGHRA and CDR2 YSYEKL. V was pared by 0 bases and J by 0 bases, with 12 bases between. The CDR3 consists of 16 residues.

CDR3 residues: CSVLWSGIIVSGYTF. The CDR3, as DNA: TGCAGCGTTTTATGGTCCGGGATTATAGTGAGCGGCTACACCTTC. The chain uses TRBV29-1 and TRBJ1-2; D is uncertain. This CDR3 has 15 amino acids. CDR1 and CDR2 (germline): SQVTM, ANQGSEA. V lost 5 bases and J 8 bases, leaving 24 bases between the germline ends. The variable domain in full, completed from reference TRBV29-1 and TRBJ1-2, reads SAVISQKPSRDICQRGTSLTIQCQVDSQVTMMFWYRQQPGQSLTLIATANQGSEATYESGFVIDKFPISRPNLTFSTLTVSNMSPEDSSIYLCSVLWSGIIVSGYTFGSGTRLTVV.

The chain employs TRBV5-1 and TRBJ2-5; D is unresolved. Germline CDR1 and CDR2: SGHRS and YFSETQ. The V gene lost 1 base and the J gene lost 1 base, with 8 bases spanning the gap. This CDR3 region has 14 residues. The CDR3 region is CASSLPILQETQYF. As DNA, the CDR3 is TGCGCCAGCAGCTTGCCGATCCTCCAAGAGACCCAGTACTTC.

The CDR3 sequence: CASSAGAYNSPLHF. The CDR3 nucleotides read TGTGCCAGCAGCGCAGGGGCCTATAATTCACCCCTCCACTTT. The rearrangement joins TRBV7-9 to TRBJ1-6; D is perhaps TRBD1 (6 bases). This CDR3 is 14 amino acids long. The V and J ends lost 5 bases and 2 bases respectively, with 7 bases between them. The germline V gene encodes CDR1 SEHNR and CDR2 FQNEAQ (reference sequence).

This clone was seen just once. V gene TRBV5-6 combines with J gene TRBJ2-5, with D possibly TRBD2 on 7 matching bases. Germline V gene sequence: CDR1 SGHDT, CDR2 YYEEEE. The length of the CDR3 is 16 residues. V lost 2 bases, J lost 2 bases, and 16 bases lay in between. The CDR3 DNA is TGTGCCAGCAGCTTTTCCAGGGGCGGGAGACAAGAGACCCAGTACTTC. Amino acids: CASSFSRGGRQETQYF.

This chain uses TRBV11-2 with TRBJ2-7; TRBD1 agrees at 7 bases. Germline trimming cut 3 bases from V and 8 bases from J; bases unmatched to any gene: 4. Germline V lookup: CDR1 SGHAT, CDR2 FQNNGV. The CDR3 is 12 residues long. Here the CDR3 DNA reads TGTGCCAGCAGCTTTGAGGGGGCGAAGCAGTACTTC. This encodes CASSFEGAKQYF.

This clone was seen a handful of times. The DNA of the CDR3 is TGTGCCAGCAGCCAATCAGGGGTTATCAACTATGGCTACACCTTC. Translating it yields CASSQSGVINYGYTF. The gene calls are TRBV14 and TRBJ1-2, with D possibly matching TRBD1 (6 bases). The germline V and J ends were trimmed by 2 bases and 2 bases, with 12 bases remaining between them. Germline loops: CDR1 SGHDN, CDR2 FVKESK. The CDR3 runs to 15 residues.

The CDR3 loop is CASSFEGGTEAFF. The DNA for the CDR3 is TGTGCCAGCAGTTTCGAGGGAGGCACTGAAGCTTTCTTT. The chain links TRBV11-2 to TRBJ1-1; no clear D. V lost 6 bases to trimming and J lost 4 bases, with 12 bases between them. The CDR3 is 13 amino acids. Germline loops: CDR1 SGHAT, CDR2 FQNNGV.

The V and J genes are TRBV4-1 and TRBJ1-6, with 9 bases matching TRBD1. Germline loops: CDR1 MGHRA, CDR2 YSYEKL. The CDR3 totals 13 residues. V gave up 8 bases and J gave up 10 bases; unmatched junction bases: 6. CDR3 region: CASGHRGLSPLHF. As DNA, the CDR3 is TGCGCCAGCGGGCACAGGGGGCTCTCACCCCTCCACTTT.